The clone carrying this T cell receptor beta chain appeared many times. No antigen is known for it. This CDR3 comprises 15 residues. Germline assignment: CDR1 SEHNR and CDR2 FQNEAQ (reference sequence). The germline V and J ends were trimmed by 5 bases and 1 base, with 13 bases remaining between them. The sample comes from a study of T-cell reconstitution after alpha-beta-depleted transplantation in children. General study results and limits: Expanded clones from the graft, numbering several hundred, reportedly supplied alpha-beta T cells about two months after transplant. From surviving recipient T cells and thymic progenitors came the high day-60 TCRbeta diversity observed in some patients.

The authors prepared the TCRbeta library with unique molecular identifiers. TCRdb reprocessed the PCR reads via MiXCR and lists one record per CDR3 protein. Of nearly 200,000 distinct CDR3 sequences in the sample, roughly 6.5% were seen once. The V gene is TRBV7-9, the J gene TRBJ2-3, with no clear D. Sample: PBMCs, taken before TCRalphabeta/CD19-depleted stem cell transplant. This clonotype was sampled from a girl less than two years old with combined immunodeficiency, due to receive a stem cell transplant. CDR3 in amino acids: CASSPLGFGTDTQYF. Here the CDR3 DNA reads TGTGCCAGCAGCCCCTTAGGGTTCGGCACAGATACGCAGTATTTT.